Below, 11 T cell receptor beta chains from the same sample are listed, as sequenced in a study of tumor-infiltrating lymphocytes in oesophageal squamous cell carcinoma. TCRdb passed the PCR reads through MiXCR, listing each CDR3 protein once. The table lists under 20,000 distinct CDR3 sequences, roughly 37% of them singletons, with roughly 7% in the top ten. Sequenced sample: blood. The receptor source for this set is a male donor with esophageal squamous cell carcinoma.

The rearrangement joins TRBV10-1 to TRBJ2-1; 12 bases agree with TRBD2. The CDR3 sequence is 16 residues long. The junction had 12 bases not matched to a gene; V was cut back by 5 bases and J by 10 bases. Germline CDR1 reads WNHNN; CDR2 reads SYGVQD (reference sequence). CDR3 in DNA: TGCGCCAGCAGTCCCATCGCGACTAGCGGGAGCTGGGAGCAGTTCTTC. Residues: CASSPIATSGSWEQFF.

There are many counts of this clonotype. The chain is built from TRBV10-3 and TRBJ2-5, with 9 bases identical to TRBD1. The DNA end is more similar to TRBJ2-7, so the J call may be wrong. Per the germline V gene, CDR1 is ENHRY and CDR2 is SYGVKD. CDR3 length: 13 amino acids. The CDR3 nucleotides are TGTGCCATCACTCGGGACAGGGAAAACGAGCAGTACTTC. Amino acids: CAITRDRENEQYF.

As regards this clonotype: One end of the junction fails to match germline, which may point to a read error. The rearrangement links TRBV4-1 to TRBJ2-3, with D maybe TRBD2 (5 bases). The CDR3 contains 13 residues. Germline CDR1 reads MGHRA; CDR2 reads YSYEKL. The CDR3 here is CASSLFGEDTQYF. The CDR3 DNA sequence: TGCGCCAGCAGCCTATTCGGGGAAGATACACAGTATTTT.

This clonotype turned up a few times. The chain joins TRBV6-1 to TRBJ2-6; D is uncertain. The CDR3 loop spans 15 amino acids. Per the germline V gene, CDR1 is MNHNS and CDR2 is SASEGT. The V and J ends lost 5 bases and 0 bases respectively, with 8 bases between them. CDR3 in amino acids: CASSPLLSGANVLTF. The DNA for the CDR3 is TGTGCCAGCAGTCCTCTACTCTCTGGGGCCAACGTCCTGACTTTC.

The CDR3 reads CASSVQGYTGELFF. The DNA of the CDR3 is TGTGCCAGCAGCGTGCAGGGTTACACCGGGGAGCTGTTTTTT. The V and J genes are TRBV11-2 and TRBJ2-2; D may be TRBD1 (5 bases). V dropped 5 bases and J dropped 3 bases, with 10 bases sitting between them. This CDR3 has 14 residues. The germline V gene has CDR1 SGHAT and CDR2 FQNNGV.

The chain has TRBV20-1 and TRBJ1-5, with D maybe TRBD1 (6 bases). V lost 5 bases and J 7 bases, leaving 18 bases between the germline ends. The CDR3 has 14 amino acids. Germline V lookup: CDR1 DFQATT, CDR2 SNEGSKA (reference sequence). The CDR3 loop is CSALPGGVKQPQHF. The CDR3 DNA is TGCAGTGCTCTACCCGGGGGCGTGAAGCAGCCCCAGCATTTT.

Comment on this clonotype: An end of the junction differs from the germline gene, which may be a read error. The V and J genes are TRBV5-1 and TRBJ1-1; D is undetermined. This CDR3 comprises 11 residues. Germline loops: CDR1 SGHRS, CDR2 YFSETQ. This chain's CDR3 is CASSLGFSASW. CDR3 coding DNA: TGCGCCAGCAGCTTGGGTTTCTCTGCTAGCTGG.

In this sample, this clonotype is medium-sized (0.01 to 0.1%). The rearrangement joins TRBV11-2 to TRBJ2-3; unclear D gene. The ends were cut back, 2 bases at V and 4 bases at J, with 10 bases in the middle. CDR3 length: 14 residues. Per the germline V gene, CDR1 is SGHAT and CDR2 is FQNNGV. The CDR3 nucleotides are TGTGCCAGCAGCTTATCTTTCACCGCAGATACGCAGTATTTT. This gives the protein CASSLSFTADTQYF.

This chain joins TRBV7-4 and TRBJ2-1; D tentatively reads TRBD1 or TRBD2 (5 bases each). The CDR3 has 14 residues. The germline V gene encodes CDR1 SGHVT and CDR2 SQSDAQ. V lost 0 bases and J lost 5, with 8 bases in between. The CDR3 reads CASSLAGGDNEQFF. As DNA, the CDR3 is TGTGCCAGCAGCTTAGCTGGGGGTGACAATGAGCAGTTCTTC.

In its sample, this clonotype is medium-sized. The chain recombines TRBV7-6 with TRBJ2-7, with a weak D call TRBD1 (5 bases). Trimming took off 1 base at V and 1 base at J, with 17 bases between the two ends. Germline V CDR1 and CDR2: SGHVS, FNYEAQ. CDR3 length: 17 amino acids. The CDR3 coding sequence is TGTGCCAGCAGCTTAGTGGGCCCTTTTCAGGGTTCCTACGAGCAGTACTTC. This gives the protein CASSLVGPFQGSYEQYF.

About this clonotype itself: The DNA is left out, because the CDR3 cannot be placed on it with certainty; the CDR3 is given as TCRdb lists it. The gene calls are TRBV11-3 and TRBJ2-1; the D segment call TRBD2 is taken from the table without a DNA check. Germline V gives CDR1 SGHNT, CDR2 YENEEA. The length of the CDR3 is 22 amino acids, counting both ends. The CDR3 region is CASSLVLRSFFEGADLRAVLRF.